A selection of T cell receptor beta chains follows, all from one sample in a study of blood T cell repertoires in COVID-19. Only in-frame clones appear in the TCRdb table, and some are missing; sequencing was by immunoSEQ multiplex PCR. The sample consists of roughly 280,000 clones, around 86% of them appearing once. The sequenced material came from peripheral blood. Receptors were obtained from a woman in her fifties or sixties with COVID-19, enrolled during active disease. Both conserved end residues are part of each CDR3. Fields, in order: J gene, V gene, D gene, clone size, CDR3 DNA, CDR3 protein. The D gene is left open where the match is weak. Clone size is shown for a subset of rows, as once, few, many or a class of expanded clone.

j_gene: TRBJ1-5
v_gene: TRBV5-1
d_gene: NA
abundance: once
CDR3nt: TGCGCCAGCAGCTTCGATGCTCAGATCCAACGAAGTAGCAATCAGCCCCAGCATTTT
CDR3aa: CASSFDAQIQRSSNQPQHF

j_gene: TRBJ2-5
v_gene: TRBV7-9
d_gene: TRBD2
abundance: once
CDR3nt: TGTGCCAGCAGCTCGGGACTAGCGGGGGTCCAAGAGACCCAGTACTTC
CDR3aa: CASSSGLAGVQETQYF

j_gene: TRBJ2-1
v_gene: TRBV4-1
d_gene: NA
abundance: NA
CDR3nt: TGCGCCAGCAGCCAAGAAAGGACGACTGTAGCGGTCACCAATGAGCAGTTCTTC
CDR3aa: CASSQERTTVAVTNEQFF

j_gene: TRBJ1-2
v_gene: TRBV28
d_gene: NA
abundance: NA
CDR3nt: TGTGCCAGCAGTTTGGACCAGGGGTATGGCTACACCTTC
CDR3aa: CASSLDQGYGYTF

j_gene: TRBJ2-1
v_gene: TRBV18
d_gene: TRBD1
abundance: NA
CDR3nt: TGTGCCAGCTCACGGGACAGGGACAATGAGCAGTTCTTC
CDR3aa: CASSRDRDNEQFF

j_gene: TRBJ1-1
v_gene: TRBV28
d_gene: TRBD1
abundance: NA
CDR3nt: TGTGCCAGCAGTTCAACCGGGACAGGGAACACTGAAGCTTTCTTT
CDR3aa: CASSSTGTGNTEAFF

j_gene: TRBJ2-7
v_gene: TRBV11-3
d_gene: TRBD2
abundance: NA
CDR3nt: TGTGCCAGCAGCCCGTTTCCGGGAGGCGAGCAGTACTTC
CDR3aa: CASSPFPGGEQYF

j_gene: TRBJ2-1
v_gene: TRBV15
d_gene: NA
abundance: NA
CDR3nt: TGTGCCACCAGCATAGGGACTCAGGGTCCCTATGAGCAGTTCTTC
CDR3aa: CATSIGTQGPYEQFF

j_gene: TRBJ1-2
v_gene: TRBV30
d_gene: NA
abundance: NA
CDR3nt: TGTGCCTGGAGTACCAGGGCCATCTATGGCTACACCTTC
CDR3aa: CAWSTRAIYGYTF

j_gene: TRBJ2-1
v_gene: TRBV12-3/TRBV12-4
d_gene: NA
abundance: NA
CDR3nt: TGTGCCAGCAAAGGACCCACCGCGGGAGAGCAGTTCTTC
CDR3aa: CASKGPTAGEQFF

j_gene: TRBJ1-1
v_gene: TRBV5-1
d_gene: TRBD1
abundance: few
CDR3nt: TGCGCCAGCAGCTTGGCCAACAGGGGGCTGTCTGAAGCTTTCTTT
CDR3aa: CASSLANRGLSEAFF

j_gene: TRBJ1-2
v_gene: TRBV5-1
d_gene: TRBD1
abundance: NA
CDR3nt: TGCGCCAGCAGCTTGTATGGGGACAGCCTGGATGGCTACACCTTC
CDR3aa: CASSLYGDSLDGYTF

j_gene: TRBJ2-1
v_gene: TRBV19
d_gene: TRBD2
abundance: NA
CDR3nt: TGTGCCAGCGGAAACATAGCGGGAGTGGGATACAATGAGCAGTTCTTC
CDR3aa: CASGNIAGVGYNEQFF

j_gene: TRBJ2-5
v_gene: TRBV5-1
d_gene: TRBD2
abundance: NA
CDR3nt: TGCGCCACCGCCGTAGCGGGAGGGAGAGAGACCCAGTACTTC
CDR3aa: CATAVAGGRETQYF

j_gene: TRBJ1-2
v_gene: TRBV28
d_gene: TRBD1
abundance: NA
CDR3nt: TGTGCCAGCAGTACCCCGGGACAGGGCTACTATGGCTACACCTTC
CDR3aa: CASSTPGQGYYGYTF

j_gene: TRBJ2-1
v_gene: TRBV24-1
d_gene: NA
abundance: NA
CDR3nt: TGTGCCACCAGTGATACCCCCCGCGGGAATGAGCAGTTCTTC
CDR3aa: CATSDTPRGNEQFF

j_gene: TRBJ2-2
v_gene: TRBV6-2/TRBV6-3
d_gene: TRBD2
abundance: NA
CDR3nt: TGTGCCAGCAGTCAAGCGGGGGCGAACACCGGGGAGCTGTTTTTT
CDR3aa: CASSQAGANTGELFF

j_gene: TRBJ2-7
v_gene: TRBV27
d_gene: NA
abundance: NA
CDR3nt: TGTGCCAGCAGTCCGACAAGAAACTACGAGCAGTACTTC
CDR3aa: CASSPTRNYEQYF

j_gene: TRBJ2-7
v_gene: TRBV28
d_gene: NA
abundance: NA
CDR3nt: TGTGCCAGCAACACAGGGTCTTTGGAGCAGTACTTC
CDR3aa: CASNTGSLEQYF

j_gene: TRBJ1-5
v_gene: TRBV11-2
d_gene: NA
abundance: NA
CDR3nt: TGTGCCAGCAGCTTAGCGGGTGGACAGCCCCAGCATTTT
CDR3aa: CASSLAGGQPQHF

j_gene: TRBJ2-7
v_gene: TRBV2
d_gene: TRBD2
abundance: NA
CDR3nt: TGTGCCAGCAGGCCCGGGACTAGTGGTTTCTACGAGCAGTACTTC
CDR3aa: CASRPGTSGFYEQYF

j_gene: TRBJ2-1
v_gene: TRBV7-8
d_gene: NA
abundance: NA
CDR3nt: TGTGCCAGCGGCCTCACAGGAGAGCAGTTCTTC
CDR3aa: CASGLTGEQFF

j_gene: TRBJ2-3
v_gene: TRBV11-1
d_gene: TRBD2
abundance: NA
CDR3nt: TGTGCCAGCAGCTTAGCGTTTAGGCCTAGCGGGGTGAGCACAGATACGCAGTATTTT
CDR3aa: CASSLAFRPSGVSTDTQYF

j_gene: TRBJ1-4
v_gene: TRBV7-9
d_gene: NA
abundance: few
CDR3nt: TGTGCCAGCAGCTTAAGCGGGGCAGCAACTAATGAAAAACTGTTTTTT
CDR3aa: CASSLSGAATNEKLFF

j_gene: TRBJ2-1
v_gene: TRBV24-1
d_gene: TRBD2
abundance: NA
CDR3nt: TGTGCCACTTCTCCGGGACTAGCGGGAGACGAGCAGTTCTTC
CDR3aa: CATSPGLAGDEQFF

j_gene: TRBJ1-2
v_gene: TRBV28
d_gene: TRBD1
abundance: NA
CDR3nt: TGTGCCAGCAGTCTGACAGGGTGGGCCTATGGCTACACCTTC
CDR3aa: CASSLTGWAYGYTF

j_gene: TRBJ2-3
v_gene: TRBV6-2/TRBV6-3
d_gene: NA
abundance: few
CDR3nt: TGTGCCAGCAGTTATAATGGCGGGGGCCCAGAGACAGATACGCAGTATTTT
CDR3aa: CASSYNGGGPETDTQYF

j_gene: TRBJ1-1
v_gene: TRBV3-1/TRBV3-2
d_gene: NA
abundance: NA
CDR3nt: TGTGCCAGCAGCCAAACAGGGTTTGGGACTGAAGCTTTCTTT
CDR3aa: CASSQTGFGTEAFF

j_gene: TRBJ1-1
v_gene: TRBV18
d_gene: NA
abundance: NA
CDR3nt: TGTGCCAGCTCAGTCCGGCAGTTCCACGGGGGGGACACTGAAGCTTTCTTT
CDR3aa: CASSVRQFHGGDTEAFF

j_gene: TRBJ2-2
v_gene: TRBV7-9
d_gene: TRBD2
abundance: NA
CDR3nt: TGTGCCAGCAGCCCTGGACTAGCAAGAGGCACCGGGGAGCTGTTTTTT
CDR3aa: CASSPGLARGTGELFF

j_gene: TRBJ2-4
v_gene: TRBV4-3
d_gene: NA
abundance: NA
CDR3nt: TGCGCCAGCAGTCGAGGACTCCCCGCTAGGTTTCAGTACTTC
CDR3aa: CASSRGLPARFQYF

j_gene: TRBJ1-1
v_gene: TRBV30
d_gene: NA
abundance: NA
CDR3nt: TGTGCCTGGGCTTCCGGGACAGAAGCTTTCTTT
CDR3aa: CAWASGTEAFF

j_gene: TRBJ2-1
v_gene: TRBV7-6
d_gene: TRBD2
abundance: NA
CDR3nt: TGTGCCAGCAGCACACCCGGGACTATCAATGAGCAGTTCTTC
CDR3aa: CASSTPGTINEQFF

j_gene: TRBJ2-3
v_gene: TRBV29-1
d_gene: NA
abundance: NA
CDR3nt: TGCAGCGCCAGGGACTTCCGCCACACAGATACGCAGTATTTT
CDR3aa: CSARDFRHTDTQYF

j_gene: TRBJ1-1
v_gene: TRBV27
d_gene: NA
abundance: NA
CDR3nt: TGTGCCAGCAGTCCCTCGACAGGTTTGAACACTGAAGCTTTCTTT
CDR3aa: CASSPSTGLNTEAFF

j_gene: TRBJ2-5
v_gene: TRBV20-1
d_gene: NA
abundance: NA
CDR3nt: TGCAGTGTGTCGGACAGAGAGACCCAGTACTTC
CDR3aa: CSVSDRETQYF

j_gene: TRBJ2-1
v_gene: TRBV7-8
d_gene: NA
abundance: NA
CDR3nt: TGTGCCAGCAGCCTACTCCTACTTGTGACATCTCCCGTCTCCTACAATGAGCAGTTCTTC
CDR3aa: CASSLLLLVTSPVSYNEQFF

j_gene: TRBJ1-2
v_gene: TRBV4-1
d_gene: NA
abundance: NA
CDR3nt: TGCGCCAGCAGCCAAGAAGAACAGGGCTCCACCACTCTCTATGGCTACACCTTC
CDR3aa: CASSQEEQGSTTLYGYTF

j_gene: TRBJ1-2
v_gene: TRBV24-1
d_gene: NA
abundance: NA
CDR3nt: TGTGCCACCAGTGACCTATACTATGGCTACACCTTC
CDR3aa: CATSDLYYGYTF

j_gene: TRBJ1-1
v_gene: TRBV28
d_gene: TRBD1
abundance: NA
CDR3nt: TGTGCCAGCAGCAAAAGGGGGGACAGGAACACTGAAGCTTTCTTT
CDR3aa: CASSKRGDRNTEAFF

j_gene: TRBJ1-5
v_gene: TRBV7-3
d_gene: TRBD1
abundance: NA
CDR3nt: TGTGCCAGCAGCACAATTAACCCGGGACAGGGGAGACTTTATAGCAATCAGCCCCAGCATTTT
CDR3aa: CASSTINPGQGRLYSNQPQHF

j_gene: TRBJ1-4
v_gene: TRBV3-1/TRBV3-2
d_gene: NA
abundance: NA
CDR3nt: TGTGCCAGCAGCCCGGGATGGTCTAATGAAAAACTGTTTTTT
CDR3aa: CASSPGWSNEKLFF

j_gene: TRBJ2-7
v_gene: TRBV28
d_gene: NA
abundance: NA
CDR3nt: TGTGCCAGCAGTAAATCCGGGAGCTACTACGAGCAGTACTTC
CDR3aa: CASSKSGSYYEQYF

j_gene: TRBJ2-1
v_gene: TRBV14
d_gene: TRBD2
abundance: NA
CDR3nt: TGTGCCAGCAGCCGGCGAGGACTAGCGGGAGGGGGTGAGCAGTTCTTC
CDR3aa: CASSRRGLAGGGEQFF

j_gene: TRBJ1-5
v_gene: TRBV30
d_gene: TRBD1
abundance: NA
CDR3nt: TGTGCCTGGAGCTCGGGACAGGTCAATCAGCCCCAGCATTTT
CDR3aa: CAWSSGQVNQPQHF

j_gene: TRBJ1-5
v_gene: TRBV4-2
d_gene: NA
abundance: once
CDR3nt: TGTGCCAGCAGTCAAGGGCCGGGTTCCAATCAGCCCCAGCATTTT
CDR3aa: CASSQGPGSNQPQHF

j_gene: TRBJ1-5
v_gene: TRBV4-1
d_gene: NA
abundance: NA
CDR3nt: TGCGCCAGCAGCCAAGTTGAAACAGGGAATCAGCCCCAGCATTTT
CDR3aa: CASSQVETGNQPQHF

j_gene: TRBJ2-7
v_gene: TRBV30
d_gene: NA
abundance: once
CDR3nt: TGTGCCCGGGGGGCAGGTCCCCCACACGAGCAGTACTTC
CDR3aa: CARGAGPPHEQYF

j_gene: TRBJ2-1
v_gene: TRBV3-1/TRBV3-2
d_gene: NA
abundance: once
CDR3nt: TGTGCCAGCAGCCAGGAATCGGGGGAGCAGTTCTTC
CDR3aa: CASSQESGEQFF